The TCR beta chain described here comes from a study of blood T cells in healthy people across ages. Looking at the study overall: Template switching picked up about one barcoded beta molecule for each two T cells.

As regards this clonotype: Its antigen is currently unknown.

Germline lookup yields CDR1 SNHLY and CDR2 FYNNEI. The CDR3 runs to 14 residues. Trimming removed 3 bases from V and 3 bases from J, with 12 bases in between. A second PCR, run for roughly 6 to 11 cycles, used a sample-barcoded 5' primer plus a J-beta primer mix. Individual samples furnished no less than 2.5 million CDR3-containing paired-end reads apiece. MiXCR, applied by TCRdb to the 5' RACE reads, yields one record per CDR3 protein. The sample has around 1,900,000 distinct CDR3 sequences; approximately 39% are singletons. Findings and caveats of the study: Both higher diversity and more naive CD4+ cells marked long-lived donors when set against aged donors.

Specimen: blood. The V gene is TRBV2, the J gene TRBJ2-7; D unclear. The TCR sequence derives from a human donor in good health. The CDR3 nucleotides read TGTGCCAGCAGTGAGTATCAGGCCAGCTACGAGCAGTACTTC. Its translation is CASSEYQASYEQYF.